Below, one T cell receptor beta chain is given with its context. The antigen is unknown. The whole isolated RNA underwent reverse transcription, so sequencing captured expressed TCRB transcripts. Profiled with immunoSEQ multiplex PCR; TCRdb holds only in-frame clones, not every one. The profile shows under 450,000 clones, about 15% of them singletons. This sample stems from a study of beta chain features in type 1 diabetes. Whole-study findings and limits: For patients and controls alike, PCR might favor shorter templates to the same degree.

The germline gives CDR1 MNHEY, CDR2 SMNVEV (reference sequence). CDR3 length: 16 amino acids. The V gene lost 4 bases and the J gene lost 0 bases, with 15 bases spanning the gap. The chain employs TRBV27 and TRBJ1-1; D is ambiguous. The sequencing input was naive CD4+ T cells from blood. The TCR comes from a man aged 25-45 years in good health. CDR3 sequence: CASSSHGKGMNTEAFF. CDR3 nucleotides: TGTGCCAGCAGTTCACATGGAAAAGGAATGAACACTGAAGCTTTCTTT.